The T cell receptor (beta chain) under discussion was sequenced for a study of response to subunit inactivated influenza vaccine. The CDR3 runs to 13 residues. V was cut by 7 bases and J by 5 bases, with 12 bases left in between. General observations from the study: Each seasonal influenza vaccination, the authors suggested, recruits few new T cells.

TCRdb recomputed calls from the RT-PCR reads with MiXCR, one row per CDR3 protein. Here the sample spans 600,000 to 700,000 distinct CDR3 sequences, 14% being singletons. There are a few counts of this clonotype. The antigen is undetermined. Here the sequenced sample was PBMCs from blood, taken less than 15 days before vaccination. This TCR came from a man aged 50-60 years who received an inactivated influenza vaccine. This rearrangement joins TRBV12-3 or TRBV12-4 to TRBJ1-5, with D perhaps TRBD1 (5 bases). The CDR3 sequence is CASNLGTYQPQHF. The CDR3 nucleotides read TGTGCCAGCAATCTCGGGACTTATCAGCCCCAGCATTTT.